The T cell receptor (beta chain) described here comes from a study of CXCR3-negative and CXCR3-positive naive CD8 T cells. Study at large: Each library held about 1.5 +/- 0.3 million TRB reads, approximately 130 million in total. Overall study findings and caveats: Whereas memory cells differed, naive CXCR3-negative and CXCR3-positive cells shared similar TRBV-TRBJ usage. Most assays were run on fresh PBMCs (CXCR3 expression partially decreased after cryopreservation).

Germline V gives CDR1 SQVTM, CDR2 ANQGSEA. There are 14 residues in the CDR3. In the case of this clonotype: Its antigen is unidentified.

UMI-labeled 5' RACE yielded the TRB cDNA libraries. TCRdb re-called the 5' RACE reads and gives one entry per CDR3 protein, without DNA. The listing contains 70,000 to 95,000 distinct CDR3 sequences. This TCR derives from a human donor in good health. Some clones in this sample may be carry-over from other donors' samples. The chain uses TRBV29-1 and TRBJ1-1; no DNA is available, so the TRBD1 call from TCRdb remains unchecked. The sample was naive CXCR3- CD8+ T cells from blood. The subset is: CD45RO-CCR7+CD27+CD95- naive CD8+ T cells lacking CXCR3 (TNR3-). The CDR3 here is CSVVTGILGTEAFF.